Listed here are 23 T cell receptor beta chains from one sample, sequenced in a study of shared clonotypes between healthy human individuals. The method was immunoSEQ multiplex PCR; TCRdb's version includes in-frame clones alone and lacks a portion of them. The data contain more than 500,000 clones, approximately 95% of them singletons. Naive-designated CD8 cells lacked CD45RO, were positively enriched for CCR7, and omitted terminally differentiated effector memory CD45RA+ cells. The sequencing sample was made of naive CD8+ T cells sorted from blood. The receptors here all came from a woman aged 25 to 39 in good health.

The genes are TRBV7-7 and TRBJ2-5, with D possibly being TRBD1 or TRBD2 (5 bases each). There are 17 residues in the CDR3. Germline CDR1 is SSHAT and CDR2 is FNYEAQ (reference sequence). Trimming took off 0 bases at V and 1 base at J, with 15 bases between the two ends. The CDR3: CASSLAGVDMTQETQYF. CDR3 bases: TGTGCCAGCAGCTTAGCGGGGGTAGATATGACCCAAGAGACCCAGTACTTC.

The V call is TRBV6-5, the J call TRBJ2-1; 8 nucleotides align to TRBD2. CDR3 length equals 14 residues. Germline V gene sequence: CDR1 MNHEY, CDR2 SVGAGI. The trim removed 4 bases at V and 4 bases at J, leaving 3 bases unmatched. The CDR3 spells CASSLLAEYNEQFF. CDR3 sequence (DNA): TGTGCCAGCAGTTTACTAGCGGAATACAATGAGCAGTTCTTC.

The genes are TRBV19 and TRBJ2-5, with 9 nucleotides matching TRBD1. The DNA end is a closer match to TRBJ2-7, so the J assignment may be wrong. The CDR3 has 15 amino acids. Looked up from germline, CDR1 is LNHDA and CDR2 is SQIVND (reference sequence). The CDR3: CASSHRGLDSYEQYF. The DNA for the CDR3 is TGTGCCAGTAGCCACAGGGGGCTCGACTCCTACGAGCAGTACTTC.

In this sample, this clone turned up once. Additional DNA sequences in this sample encode the identical CDR3. V and J are TRBV27 and TRBJ2-7; D might be TRBD2 (6 bases). The CDR3 length is 13 residues. Germline assignment: CDR1 MNHEY and CDR2 SMNVEV (reference sequence). Trimming left V 1 base short and J 4 bases short, with 8 bases between. This CDR3 is CASSLFGGYEQYF. The CDR3 nucleotides are TGTGCCAGCAGTTTATTTGGGGGGTACGAGCAGTACTTC.

The chain recombines TRBV27 with TRBJ2-1; 13 nucleotides match TRBD2. Looked up from germline, CDR1 is MNHEY and CDR2 is SMNVEV (reference sequence). This CDR3 is 16 amino acids long. Losses at the gene ends were 2 bases for V and 6 bases for J; bases not matched to a gene: 4. CDR3 protein: CASSLPGLAGANEQFF. DNA for the CDR3: TGTGCCAGCAGTTTACCAGGACTAGCGGGGGCCAATGAGCAGTTCTTC.

This chain links TRBV28 with TRBJ2-7, with D unresolved. The V end lost 1 base, the J end lost 5 bases, and 9 bases lay between the germline ends. This CDR3 has 13 amino acids. CDR1 MDHEN and CDR2 SYDVKM come from the germline V gene. The chain's CDR3 is CASSLSVRHEQYF. The CDR3 DNA reads as TGTGCCAGCAGTTTATCAGTTCGGCACGAGCAGTACTTC.

Regarding this clone: The CDR3 ends on some other residue instead of the conserved phenylalanine or tryptophan, so this is likely a read error. Because the CDR3's place on the DNA is in doubt, the DNA is left out and the CDR3 is given as listed by TCRdb. This chain connects TRBV7-5 to TRBJ2-7. TRBV7-5 represents a pseudogene. The CDR3 is 10 amino acids in total, end residues counted. The CDR3 sequence is CVRSLYDRPH.

This chain uses TRBV27 with TRBJ1-3, with TRBD1 matching over 7 bases. The CDR3 extends over 15 amino acids. The V and J ends lost 6 bases and 4 bases, in that order; junction bases with no gene match: 9. Looked up from germline, CDR1 is MNHEY and CDR2 is SMNVEV (reference sequence). The CDR3 region is CASSPGTAIGNTIYF. CDR3 nucleotides: TGTGCCAGCAGCCCCGGGACAGCCATAGGAAACACCATATATTTT.

This chain links TRBV6-1 with TRBJ2-7; 10 nucleotides line up with TRBD2. The germline CDR1 and CDR2 sequences are MNHNS and SASEGT. The CDR3 length is 15 residues. The junction had 5 bases not matched to a gene; V was cut back by 3 bases and J by 3 bases. The CDR3 DNA follows: TGTGCCAGCAGTGAGTGGACTAGCGGCGTCTACGAGCAGTACTTC. Translation: CASSEWTSGVYEQYF.

The chain couples TRBV28 to TRBJ1-5; 8 bases agree with TRBD1. This CDR3 has 14 residues. The V segment lost 6 bases and the J segment 1 base; nucleotides outside the gene matches: 2. Germline loops: CDR1 MDHEN, CDR2 SYDVKM. The CDR3 is CASSGQGSNQPQHF. CDR3 sequence (DNA): TGTGCCAGCAGCGGACAGGGAAGCAATCAGCCCCAGCATTTT.

The V gene is TRBV2, the J gene TRBJ2-7, with D possibly matching TRBD2 (6 bases). This CDR3 contains 14 residues. Germline V gives CDR1 SNHLY, CDR2 FYNNEI. Trimming pared 3 bases from V and 2 bases from J, leaving 11 bases between. CDR3 DNA sequence: TGTGCCAGCAGTGACGACGGGAGTACCTACGAGCAGTACTTC. The encoded protein is CASSDDGSTYEQYF.

The chain carries TRBV27 and TRBJ1-2; no firm D call. The length of the CDR3 is 12 residues. The germline gives CDR1 MNHEY, CDR2 SMNVEV (reference sequence). The germline V and J ends were trimmed by 6 bases and 7 bases, with 12 bases remaining between them. CDR3 loop: CASRTGWLGYTF. In nucleotides, the CDR3 is TGTGCCAGCAGAACGGGGTGGCTTGGCTACACCTTC.

The genes are TRBV5-1 and TRBJ1-2; tentative D call: TRBD1 (5 bases). This CDR3 has 12 residues. With 2 bases removed from V and 5 bases from J, the gap between germline ends came to 7 bases. The germline CDR1 and CDR2 sequences are SGHRS and YFSETQ. CDR3 bases: TGCGCCAGCAGCTTAGGGGTATATGGCTACACCTTC. This codes for CASSLGVYGYTF.

This chain connects TRBV9 to TRBJ2-7; the match to TRBD1 covers 10 bases. This CDR3 is built from 15 residues. Per the germline V gene, CDR1 is SGDLS and CDR2 is YYNGEE. After removal of 3 bases from V and 2 bases from J, the junction contained 5 bases not matched to a gene. As DNA, the CDR3 is TGTGCCAGCAGCGAGGGGGACAGGGGCCCCTACGAGCAGTACTTC. As protein: CASSEGDRGPYEQYF. The full variable domain, with the rest looked up from reference TRBV9 and TRBJ2-7, is DSGVTQTPKHLITATGQRVTLRCSPRSGDLSVYWYQQSLDQGLQFLIQYYNGEERAKGNILERFSAQQFPDLHSELNLSSLELGDSALYFCASSEGDRGPYEQYFGPGTRLTVT.

J is TRBJ2-1 and V is TRBV28; 9 nucleotides match TRBD2. Germline V gene data show CDR1 as MDHEN and CDR2 as SYDVKM. Trimming at V came to 5 bases and at J to 0 bases, leaving 5 bases not matched to a gene. This CDR3 is 16 amino acids long. The CDR3 here is CASSTQREASYNEQFF. DNA of the CDR3: TGTGCCAGCAGTACCCAGCGGGAGGCCTCCTACAATGAGCAGTTCTTC.

This chain joins TRBV25-1 and TRBJ2-7, with D perhaps TRBD2 (6 bases). Deletions cut 9 bases from V and 0 bases from J, with 18 bases between. In germline, CDR1 is MGHDK, CDR2 SYGVNS. The CDR3 is 15 amino acids. CDR3 coding DNA: TGTGCCAGTGCAGGCCGGGACTCCAGCTCCTACGAGCAGTACTTC. Encoded protein: CASAGRDSSSYEQYF.

This clone is a singleton in its sample. The chain carries TRBV29-1 and TRBJ2-3; 11 nucleotides line up with TRBD1. Trimming removed 0 bases from V and 2 bases from J; junction bases left unmatched: 13. Germline V gives CDR1 SQVTM, CDR2 ANQGSEA. This CDR3 contains 19 residues. The CDR3 loop reads CSVEETPRGTGGSTDTQYF. The CDR3, as DNA: TGCAGCGTTGAAGAAACCCCAAGGGGGACAGGGGGATCCACAGATACGCAGTATTTT.

In its sample, this clone was seen a few times. The V gene is TRBV10-1, the J gene TRBJ2-7, with D maybe TRBD2 (6 bases). The germline CDR1 and CDR2 sequences are WNHNN and SYGVQD (reference sequence). The length of the CDR3 is 15 residues. Trimming took off 3 bases at V and 2 bases at J, with 14 bases between the two ends. The CDR3 DNA follows: TGCGCCAGCAGTGAAAGAGGTTCGGGAGCCTACGAGCAGTACTTC. Protein sequence: CASSERGSGAYEQYF.

On this clone itself: This sample also contains other DNA sequences that code for the same CDR3. This chain connects TRBV30 to TRBJ2-7; D unclear. Germline V gene lookup returns CDR1 GTSNPN and CDR2 SVGIG (reference sequence). Trimming left V 0 bases short and J 3 bases short, with 6 bases between. The CDR3 runs to 12 residues. Here the CDR3 reads CAWSVLGYEQYF. In DNA, the CDR3 is TGTGCCTGGAGTGTGCTTGGCTACGAGCAGTACTTC.

V and J are TRBV27 and TRBJ2-7; a weak D match, TRBD2 (6 bases). CDR1 is MNHEY and CDR2 is SMNVEV in the germline V gene (reference sequence). This CDR3 is 16 amino acids long. The ends were cut back, 0 bases at V and 2 bases at J, with 14 bases in the middle. CDR3 amino acids: CASSLSTGDFTYEQYF. The DNA for the CDR3 is TGTGCCAGCAGTTTATCGACGGGGGATTTTACCTACGAGCAGTACTTC.

J is TRBJ2-1 and V is TRBV30; the D is unclear. The length of the CDR3 is 11 residues. Deletions cut 2 bases from V and 10 bases from J, with 9 bases between. Germline CDR1 and CDR2: GTSNPN and SVGIG (reference sequence). The CDR3 protein is CAWSHGTEQFF. CDR3 nucleotide sequence: TGTGCCTGGAGTCACGGAACCGAGCAGTTCTTC.

The chain combines TRBV5-1 with TRBJ2-5; 7 nucleotides match TRBD1. Unmatched junction bases numbered 4, after V lost 3 bases and J lost 2 bases. This CDR3 region has 14 residues. Germline CDR1 and CDR2: SGHRS and YFSETQ. CDR3 region: CASSSPTGQETQYF. The CDR3 region has the DNA TGCGCCAGCAGCTCGCCGACAGGGCAAGAGACCCAGTACTTC. Variable domain in full (rest from reference TRBV5-1 and TRBJ2-5): KAGVTQTPRYLIKTRGQQVTLSCSPISGHRSVSWYQQTPGQGLQFLFEYFSETQRNKGNFPGRFSGRQFSNSRSEMNVSTLELGDSALYLCASSSPTGQETQYFGPGTRLLVL.

V and J are TRBV7-6 and TRBJ2-7, with 8 bases matching TRBD1. This CDR3 region has 13 residues. Germline CDR1 reads SGHVS; CDR2 reads FNYEAQ. V shed 4 bases and J 3 bases; nucleotides not matched to a gene: 2. The CDR3 spells CASSSGGGYEQYF. The CDR3 region has the DNA TGTGCCAGCAGCTCAGGGGGCGGCTACGAGCAGTACTTC.